This TCR beta chain was observed in a study of CD8+CD57+ T cells in acquired aplastic anemia listed by TCRdb under 2018. Regarding the complete study: A mean of around 3.3 ug of DNA, ranging from roughly 0.2 to 27.4 ug, was extracted from sorted CD4+ and CD8+ cells. For healthy donor samples, the average read count was about 10 million for CD4+ cells and roughly 11 million for CD8+ cells. What the study reported, not specific to this receptor: Between patients and healthy controls, no significant difference in CD8+ Simpson's diversity was found (P=0.060). Approximately 31 CD8+ CDR3 sequences were found in both patients and controls but appeared to be highly expressed in patients and within the immunodominant clones of the patients.

Profiling of TCR beta VDJ combinations and CDR3 sequences used genomic DNA as the template. An Illumina HiSeq 2000 was used for TCR repertoire sequencing. The original methods were these. Repertoires were assessed using TRBV/TRBJ rearrangement plots, CDR3 size and DJ length profiles, and Simpson's diversity index. The most abundant DNA sequence in the deep sequencing data was taken as the immunodominant clone. CDR3 amino acid sequences were screened for sharing across subjects and were compared with published repertoires and the VDJdb database. In TCRdb, the public reads were trimmed at Q25 with fastp and aligned with MiXCR, with productive beta chains retained. Every distinct CDR3 protein forms one entry, paired with its most common genes and DNA. It is TCRdb's table, rather than the study itself, that gives the V and J calls and clone size. Within this sample are roughly 200,000 distinct CDR3 sequences, with 61% of them counted one time only. The ten most abundant clones make up about 31% of the sample.

A note on this clonotype: This clone's antigen is unknown. Per-base quality was not reported, and no clone a single base away is much larger than it.

In the study, sorted CD4+ and CD8+ blood T cells from patients with severe aplastic anemia and from healthy subjects underwent deep sequencing of TCR repertoires. Ficoll-Paque density gradient centrifugation was used to isolate peripheral blood mononuclear cells. Before DNA was extracted, CD4+ and CD8+ T cells were sorted using either FACS or magnetic beads. The junction shows trimming of 3 bases on V and 1 base on J, plus 7 bases between the germline ends. The CDR3 covers 14 residues, taking in both the cysteine and the phenylalanine. The sequence is cut down to CDR3 DNA, 42 bases in frame from base 1. From a lookup of the germline V gene, CDR1 and CDR2 are SGHTA and FQGNSA.

This sequence uses TRBV7-2 and TRBJ1-5; 5 matching bases give a weak D call of TRBD1. The sequence came from a human donor in good health. Sample: sorted CD4+, CD8+, or CD8+CD57+ T cells (not recorded which) from PBMCs. The nucleotide sequence is TGTGCCAGCAGCTTCAGGGAAAGCAATCAGCCCCAGCATTTT. This encodes CASSFRESNQPQHF.